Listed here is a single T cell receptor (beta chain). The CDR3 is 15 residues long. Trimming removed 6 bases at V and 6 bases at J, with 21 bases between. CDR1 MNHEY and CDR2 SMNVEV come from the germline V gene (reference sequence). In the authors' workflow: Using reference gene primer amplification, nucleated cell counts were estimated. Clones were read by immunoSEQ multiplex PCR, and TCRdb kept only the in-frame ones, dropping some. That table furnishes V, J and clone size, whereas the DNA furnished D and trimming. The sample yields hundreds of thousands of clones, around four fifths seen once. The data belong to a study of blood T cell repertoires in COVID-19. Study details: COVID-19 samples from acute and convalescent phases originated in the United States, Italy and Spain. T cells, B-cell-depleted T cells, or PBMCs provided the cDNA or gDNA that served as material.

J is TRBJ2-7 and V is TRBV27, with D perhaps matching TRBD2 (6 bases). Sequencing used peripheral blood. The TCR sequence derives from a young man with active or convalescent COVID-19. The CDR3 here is CASSPIGAGLVEQYF. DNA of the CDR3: TGTGCCAGCAGCCCAATCGGTGCGGGGCTGGTCGAGCAGTACTTC.